This T cell receptor (beta chain) originates from a study of cytomegalovirus exposure and HLA in healthy donors. From germline, CDR1 is SGHRS and CDR2 YFSETQ. The CDR3 extends over 16 amino acids. V dropped 2 bases and J dropped 4 bases, with 18 bases sitting between them. Both 60 Vbeta primers and 13 Jbeta primers went into the PCR. Profiled with immunoSEQ multiplex PCR; TCRdb holds only in-frame clones, not every one. The top ten hold more than 0.2% of the sample, which has roughly 120,000 clones, around 80% seen once. The chain combines TRBV5-1 with TRBJ1-2; the D is unclear. Source material: PBMCs. The TCR comes from a man between 50 and 59 years old in good health and CMV-seronegative. CDR3 protein: CASSFTPAGVAYGYTF. CDR3 nucleotide sequence: TGCGCCAGCAGCTTCACCCCGGCCGGGGTCGCCTATGGCTACACCTTC.